A single sample is the source of the 15 T cell receptor beta chains below, sequenced in a study of blood T cell repertoires in COVID-19. Libraries were prepared by immunoSEQ multiplex PCR; TCRdb keeps only in-frame clonotypes and omits some of them. The sample gives some 310,000 clones, 87% of which show up once; 1% is in the top ten. Sequencing was done on a sample of peripheral blood. Receptors originate from a man aged 50-60 years with active or convalescent COVID-19.

The chain couples TRBV5-1 to TRBJ1-2; D unclear. The CDR3 is made up of 13 amino acids. Germline V lookup: CDR1 SGHRS, CDR2 YFSETQ. Trimming removed 0 bases at V and 6 bases at J, with 9 bases between. The CDR3 bases are TGCGCCAGCAGCTTGGGTCACGGGGATGGCTACACCTTC. Translating it yields CASSLGHGDGYTF.

The CDR3 spells CASSPPSSHTDSYEQYF. The CDR3 DNA sequence: TGTGCCAGCAGCCCACCATCCTCCCACACAGACTCCTACGAGCAGTACTTC. This chain uses TRBV7-7 with TRBJ2-7, with no clear D. This CDR3 is 17 amino acids long. The germline V and J ends were trimmed by 5 bases and 0 bases, with 20 bases remaining between them. Germline assignment: CDR1 SSHAT and CDR2 FNYEAQ (reference sequence).

The V call is TRBV6-5, the J call TRBJ2-3, with a tentative D call TRBD2 (6 bases). Germline-derived CDR1 and CDR2 are MNHEY and SVGAGI. This CDR3 has 16 amino acids. V was clipped by 0 bases and J by 3 bases, with 13 bases between them. CDR3 protein: CASSYSGGPGTDTQYF. The CDR3 coding sequence is TGTGCCAGCAGTTACTCCGGGGGACCAGGAACAGATACGCAGTATTTT.

The chain employs TRBV9 and TRBJ2-7; a possible D gene is TRBD2 (5 bases). The germline V gene encodes CDR1 SGDLS and CDR2 YYNGEE. V was trimmed by 0 bases and J by 2 bases, leaving 9 bases between them. CDR3 length equals 14 residues. DNA for the CDR3: TGTGCCAGCAGCGTAGCGGGAACTACCTACGAGCAGTACTTC. Translation: CASSVAGTTYEQYF.

On this clone itself: Other DNA sequences in this sample translate to the same CDR3. This chain connects TRBV5-1 to TRBJ2-1; 11 bases line up with TRBD1. Germline CDR1 SGHRS, CDR2 YFSETQ. The junction had 4 bases not matched to a gene; V was cut back by 4 bases and J by 7 bases. The CDR3 length is 14 residues. CDR3 residues: CASSSGTGGNEQFF. As DNA, the CDR3 is TGCGCCAGCAGCAGCGGGACAGGGGGAAATGAGCAGTTCTTC.

The J gene is TRBJ2-1, the V gene TRBV5-1; 11 bases are shared with TRBD1. V was pared by 4 bases and J by 6 bases, with 3 bases of the junction left unmatched. There are 14 residues in the CDR3. Looked up from germline, CDR1 is SGHRS and CDR2 is YFSETQ. CDR3 sequence reads: CASSAGTGGNEQFF. The CDR3 DNA sequence: TGCGCCAGCAGCGCCGGGACAGGGGGCAATGAGCAGTTCTTC.

The chain combines TRBV5-4 with TRBJ2-3, with a weak D call TRBD2 (6 bases). This CDR3 spans 15 amino acids. V was clipped by 0 bases and J by 0 bases, with 8 bases between them. Per the germline V gene, CDR1 is SGHNT and CDR2 is YYREEE (reference sequence). DNA of the CDR3: TGTGCCAGCAGCTTGGGGCGGGGAAGCACAGATACGCAGTATTTT. It yields the protein CASSLGRGSTDTQYF.

The J gene is TRBJ1-6, the V gene TRBV7-2; 8 positions match TRBD1. Unmatched junction bases numbered 9, after V lost 2 bases and J lost 9 bases. The CDR3 is 16 amino acids. Looked up from germline, CDR1 is SGHTA and CDR2 is FQGNSA. The CDR3 DNA follows: TGTGCCAGCAGCTTACGGACAGGGAAAATCGGTTCACCCCTCCACTTT. Residues: CASSLRTGKIGSPLHF.

Comment on this clone: The sample contains more than one DNA sequence encoding this CDR3. The chain recombines TRBV9 with TRBJ2-3; 8 bases fit TRBD2. Germline trimming cut 0 bases from V and 0 bases from J; bases unmatched to any gene: 0. This CDR3 has 15 amino acids. In germline, CDR1 is SGDLS, CDR2 YYNGEE. CDR3 sequence (DNA): TGTGCCAGCAGCGTAGCGGGAGGGAGCACAGATACGCAGTATTTT. Its translation is CASSVAGGSTDTQYF.

The chain has TRBV5-1 and TRBJ2-4; possible D gene TRBD2, 6 bases. V was trimmed by 0 bases and J by 3 bases, leaving 13 bases between them. Germline assignment: CDR1 SGHRS and CDR2 YFSETQ. The CDR3 sequence is 16 residues long. The CDR3 DNA reads as TGCGCCAGCAGCTTGGTTGGGGGGAAACTCAAAAACATTCAGTACTTC. It codes for CASSLVGGKLKNIQYF.

The chain links TRBV6-6 to TRBJ1-3; D may be TRBD1 (6 bases). This CDR3 has 15 residues. The germline V gene has CDR1 MNHNY and CDR2 SVGAGI (reference sequence). Deletions cut 4 bases from V and 1 base from J, with 11 bases between. DNA of the CDR3: TGTGCCAGCAGTTCAGGGGAGAGATCTGGAAACACCATATATTTT. Protein sequence: CASSSGERSGNTIYF.

Regarding this clone: This specimen includes other DNA sequences encoding the same CDR3. The chain recombines TRBV5-1 with TRBJ1-1; D might be TRBD1 (6 bases). The CDR3 spans 14 residues. Germline CDR1 is SGHRS and CDR2 is YFSETQ. Trimming took 2 bases from V and 1 from J, leaving 9 bases between them. The CDR3 region is CASSLQGANTEAFF. CDR3 DNA sequence: TGCGCCAGCAGCTTACAGGGCGCGAACACTGAAGCTTTCTTT. Based on the CDR3 plus reference TRBV5-1 and TRBJ1-1, the full variable domain is KAGVTQTPRYLIKTRGQQVTLSCSPISGHRSVSWYQQTPGQGLQFLFEYFSETQRNKGNFPGRFSGRQFSNSRSEMNVSTLELGDSALYLCASSLQGANTEAFFGQGTRLTVV.

V and J are TRBV28 and TRBJ2-7; TRBD1 agrees at 7 bases. Looked up from germline, CDR1 is MDHEN and CDR2 is SYDVKM. This CDR3 is built from 14 residues. J gave up 2 bases and V 5 bases, and 6 bases lay outside the gene matches. In nucleotides, the CDR3 is TGTGCCAGCAGTACACGGGACAGAGCCTACGAGCAGTACTTC. Translated, it gives CASSTRDRAYEQYF.

This clone was seen a handful of times. V gene TRBV11-2 combines with J gene TRBJ1-6, with TRBD1 matching over 7 bases. Germline V gene lookup returns CDR1 SGHAT and CDR2 FQNNGV. With V trimmed by 6 bases and J by 10 bases, 9 bases remained unmatched. The CDR3 runs 14 residues. The CDR3 DNA reads TGTGCCAGCAGTTACCGGGACAGTAAATCACCCCTCCACTTT. Translated, it gives CASSYRDSKSPLHF.

The chain uses TRBV19 and TRBJ1-2; 8 bases are shared with TRBD1. Losses at the gene ends were 3 bases for V and 6 bases for J; bases not matched to a gene: 6. The CDR3 has 14 amino acids. Germline V lookup: CDR1 LNHDA, CDR2 SQIVND (reference sequence). CDR3 sequence (DNA): TGTGCCAGTAGTATCTGGGACAGGAAGAATGGCTACACCTTC. Its translation is CASSIWDRKNGYTF. Together with reference TRBV19 and TRBJ1-2, the CDR3 gives the full variable domain: DGGITQSPKYLFRKEGQNVTLSCEQNLNHDAMYWYRQDPGQGLRLIYYSQIVNDFQKGDIAEGYSVSREKKESFPLTVTSAQKNPTAFYLCASSIWDRKNGYTFGSGTRLTVV.